This TCR beta chain was found in a study of PD-1 blockade in classical Hodgkin lymphoma. Findings of the study overall: Complete responders' diversity at baseline resembled that of newly diagnosed patients. The study reported lower baseline TCR diversity in newly diagnosed patients than in healthy donors.

Method: immunoSEQ multiplex PCR; TCRdb's copy keeps in-frame clones and lacks some. Altogether 89,000 or so clones are present, about 93% being singletons, with the ten largest covering over 2.5%. Trimming left V 4 bases short and J 7 bases short, with 14 bases between. The germline CDR1 and CDR2 sequences are SGHRS and YFSETQ. The CDR3 length is 13 residues. Every patient was affected by relapse after autologous stem cell transplantation, while exposure to brentuximab vedotin was not uniform. In regard to this clone: Antigen unknown.

This chain uses TRBV5-1 with TRBJ2-5; a weak D match, TRBD1 (6 bases). Source: peripheral blood mononuclear cells (PBMCs), taken before the second cycle of nivolumab. The TCR comes from a human donor with classical Hodgkin lymphoma. The CDR3 DNA follows: TGCGCCAGCAGCCCCACAGGGTCGGGGACCCAGTACTTC. The encoded protein is CASSPTGSGTQYF.